The 30 T cell receptor beta chains listed next were all sequenced from one sample in a study of cytotoxic CD8 clonotypes in ibrutinib-treated CLL. Profiled with immunoSEQ multiplex PCR; TCRdb holds only in-frame clones, not every one. The sample yields over 120,000 clones, roughly 83% seen once. Material: PBMCs, obtained after 12 months of ibrutinib treatment. These receptors were collected from a human donor with chronic lymphocytic leukemia.

The chain carries TRBV30 and TRBJ2-1; 8 nucleotides match TRBD2. The CDR3 totals 14 residues. Germline CDR1 and CDR2: GTSNPN and SVGIG (reference sequence). V dropped 2 bases and J dropped 9; count of bases not matched to a gene: 9. Here the CDR3 reads CAWSRLAGGGEQFF. The CDR3 DNA reads as TGTGCCTGGAGTCGGCTAGCGGGTGGGGGTGAGCAGTTCTTC. The whole variable domain, filled in from reference TRBV30 and TRBJ2-1, reads SQTIHQWPATLVQPVGSPLSLECTVEGTSNPNLYWYRQAAGRGLQLLFYSVGIGQISSEVPQNLSASRPQDRQFILSSKKLLLSDSGFYLCAWSRLAGGGEQFFGPGTRLTVL.

This rearrangement joins TRBV4-3 to TRBJ2-7; 10 bases are a match to TRBD1. The V segment lost 2 bases and the J segment 6 bases; nucleotides outside the gene matches: 10. This CDR3 region has 16 residues. The V gene's germline CDR1 is LGHNA and CDR2 YSLEER. The CDR3: CASSQIWGQGMSEQYF. In DNA form, the CDR3 reads TGCGCCAGCAGCCAAATTTGGGGACAGGGGATGTCCGAGCAGTACTTC.

The CDR3 reads CASSVRQEQFSSGNTIYF. In DNA, the CDR3 is TGTGCCAGCAGCGTCAGACAGGAACAATTTTCCTCTGGAAACACCATATATTTT. The rearrangement joins TRBV5-6 to TRBJ1-3; possibly TRBD1 for D (6 bases). The V end lost 4 bases, the J end lost 0 bases, and 20 bases lay between the germline ends. The CDR3 loop spans 18 amino acids. Germline lookup yields CDR1 SGHDT and CDR2 YYEEEE.

The rearrangement links TRBV5-1 to TRBJ2-2; unclear D gene. Trimming left V 0 bases short and J 10 bases short, with 13 bases between. The germline V gene has CDR1 SGHRS and CDR2 YFSETQ. The CDR3 has 14 amino acids. The CDR3 protein is CASSLVGSTEELFF. CDR3 bases: TGCGCCAGCAGCTTGGTGGGCAGCACTGAGGAGCTGTTTTTT.

The chain has TRBV18 and TRBJ2-1, with 8 bases identical to TRBD2. With 10 bases clipped from V and 5 bases from J, the junction kept 16 bases outside the gene matches. Germline CDR1 is KGHSH and CDR2 is LQKENI. The CDR3 is 16 amino acids. CDR3 sequence reads: CANPSKAGAIDNEQFF. The CDR3 DNA reads as TGTGCCAACCCTTCTAAAGCGGGAGCGATTGACAATGAGCAGTTCTTC.

This rearrangement joins TRBV9 to TRBJ2-7; a possible D gene is TRBD1 (6 bases). This CDR3 has 14 residues. Germline CDR1 reads SGDLS; CDR2 reads YYNGEE. V shed 1 base and J shed 5 bases, with 13 bases lying between them. Here the CDR3 reads CASSVSRGVNEQYF. In DNA form, the CDR3 reads TGTGCCAGCAGCGTATCCAGGGGAGTCAACGAGCAGTACTTC. Using reference TRBV9 and TRBJ2-7 for the parts outside the CDR3, the full variable domain is DSGVTQTPKHLITATGQRVTLRCSPRSGDLSVYWYQQSLDQGLQFLIQYYNGEERAKGNILERFSAQQFPDLHSELNLSSLELGDSALYFCASSVSRGVNEQYFGPGTRLTVT.

This chain connects TRBV5-5 to TRBJ1-5; D unresolved. Trimming pared 2 bases from V and 3 bases from J, leaving 6 bases between. Germline V CDR1 and CDR2: SGHKS, YYEKEE (reference sequence). This CDR3 is built from 13 residues. The CDR3 loop is CASSFGVNQPQHF. The DNA for the CDR3 is TGTGCCAGCAGCTTTGGGGTCAATCAGCCCCAGCATTTT.

The count of this clone is one. V is TRBV7-2 and J is TRBJ2-1, with TRBD2 as a possible D gene (6 bases). Germline loops: CDR1 SGHTA, CDR2 FQGNSA. This CDR3 is built from 15 residues. V lost 4 bases, J lost 0 bases, and 10 bases lay in between. CDR3 loop: CASSSGLVSYNEQFF. The CDR3 DNA follows: TGTGCCAGCAGCTCGGGACTTGTCTCCTACAATGAGCAGTTCTTC.

The chain joins TRBV29-1 to TRBJ2-3; 7 bases line up with TRBD2. The trim removed 4 bases at V and 6 bases at J, leaving 7 bases unmatched. CDR3 size: 13 residues. Germline assignment: CDR1 SQVTM and CDR2 ANQGSEA. CDR3 nucleotides: TGCAGCGTTGGACCGGGACTATTTGATACGCAGTATTTT. Translation: CSVGPGLFDTQYF.

The V gene is TRBV19, the J gene TRBJ2-6; D remains unclear. Germline loops: CDR1 LNHDA, CDR2 SQIVND (reference sequence). The CDR3 length is 13 residues. The V end was cut by 7 bases, the J end by 3 bases, with 7 bases between. The CDR3 DNA sequence: TGTGCCAGTAAACGAGTTGGGGCCAACGTCCTGACTTTC. Translated: CASKRVGANVLTF.

The V call is TRBV7-2, the J call TRBJ2-2; 9 nucleotides match TRBD2. Looked up from germline, CDR1 is SGHTA and CDR2 is FQGNSA. Trimming took 6 bases from V and 1 from J; bases not matched to a gene: 6. The CDR3 extends over 16 amino acids. The CDR3 is CASRIAGAMNTGELFF. CDR3 in DNA: TGTGCCAGCAGGATAGCGGGAGCCATGAACACCGGGGAGCTGTTTTTT.

The V gene is TRBV7-9, the J gene TRBJ1-1, with D uncertain. The CDR3 covers 12 residues. From germline, CDR1 is SEHNR and CDR2 FQNEAQ (reference sequence). Trimming removed 5 bases at V and 5 bases at J, with 9 bases between. The CDR3: CASSPRGTEAFF. CDR3 coding DNA: TGTGCCAGCAGCCCGAGAGGGACTGAAGCTTTCTTT.

Only a few counts were recorded for this clone. V usage is TRBV30 and J usage is TRBJ1-1; D is possibly TRBD1 (6 bases). The V gene's germline CDR1 is GTSNPN and CDR2 SVGIG (reference sequence). CDR3 size: 12 residues. The V gene lost 8 bases and the J gene lost 3 bases, with 13 bases spanning the gap. CDR3 in DNA: TGTGCCCAAGGACAGCAGTACACTGAAGCTTTCTTT. This gives the protein CAQGQQYTEAFF.

The V call is TRBV2, the J call TRBJ1-2; no clear D gene. CDR1 is SNHLY, CDR2 FYNNEI, per germline. The V end lost 6 bases, the J end lost 4 bases, and 12 bases lay between the germline ends. CDR3 length: 13 amino acids. The CDR3 nucleotides read TGTGCCAGCAGGCCTGGACGGATCTATGGCTACACCTTC. Its translation: CASRPGRIYGYTF.

This chain joins TRBV19 and TRBJ2-1, with 13 bases matching TRBD2. Germline V CDR1 and CDR2: LNHDA, SQIVND (reference sequence). The CDR3 consists of 15 residues. The ends lost 5 bases at V and 6 bases at J; junction bases unmatched: 4. CDR3 sequence: CASSVLAGGFNEQFF. Here the CDR3 DNA reads TGTGCCAGTAGTGTACTAGCGGGAGGGTTCAATGAGCAGTTCTTC.

The chain couples TRBV30 to TRBJ2-5, with TRBD2 matching over 10 bases. In germline, CDR1 is GTSNPN, CDR2 SVGIG (reference sequence). Trimming took 0 bases from V and 5 from J; bases not matched to a gene: 12. This CDR3 has 17 residues. CDR3 bases: TGTGCCTGGAGTGTACGAACTAGCGGGAAGGAAGGGGAGACCCAGTACTTC. Translation: CAWSVRTSGKEGETQYF.

The chain combines TRBV11-2 with TRBJ2-1, with 9 bases lining up with TRBD2. With V trimmed by 5 bases and J by 4 bases, 6 bases remained unmatched. CDR1 and CDR2 (germline): SGHAT, FQNNGV. This CDR3 is 15 amino acids long. The DNA for the CDR3 is TGTGCCAGCAGCCGAGGGACTAGCAGTTACAATGAGCAGTTCTTC. Residues: CASSRGTSSYNEQFF.

This chain uses TRBV7-2 with TRBJ1-2; D is perhaps TRBD1 (6 bases). The germline V gene has CDR1 SGHTA and CDR2 FQGNSA. There are 13 residues in the CDR3. V was cut by 5 bases and J by 6 bases, with 13 bases left in between. The CDR3 DNA sequence: TGTGCCAGCAGCAGGGGCAGGGGTAATGGCTACACCTTC. Its protein product is CASSRGRGNGYTF.

The chain has TRBV5-6 and TRBJ2-7; no definite D call. V shed 1 base and J shed 6 bases, with 8 bases lying between them. This CDR3 comprises 12 residues. Germline V gene data show CDR1 as SGHDT and CDR2 as YYEEEE. CDR3 sequence (DNA): TGTGCCAGCAGCTTGTCGGGTGCCGAGCAGTACTTC. Protein product: CASSLSGAEQYF.

This clone has a handful of counts. The chain joins TRBV18 to TRBJ1-1; D not certain. This CDR3 has 14 amino acids. The V and J ends lost 3 bases and 1 base respectively, with 9 bases between them. Germline assignment: CDR1 KGHSH and CDR2 LQKENI. The CDR3 spells CASSPWASNTEAFF. The CDR3 DNA reads TGTGCCAGCTCACCTTGGGCGTCGAACACTGAAGCTTTCTTT.

This clone has a handful of counts. J is TRBJ1-5 and V is TRBV4-1; D gene ambiguous. CDR3 length equals 14 residues. With 3 bases removed from V and 1 base from J, the gap between germline ends came to 7 bases. The germline gives CDR1 MGHRA, CDR2 YSYEKL. The CDR3 coding sequence is TGCGCCAGCAGCCATAGACAAAGCAATCAGCCCCAGCATTTT. Encoded protein: CASSHRQSNQPQHF.

The chain joins TRBV6-5 to TRBJ2-7, with 9 bases that match TRBD1. J lost 6 bases, V lost 5 bases, and 11 bases had no gene match. The CDR3 consists of 15 residues. CDR1 is MNHEY, CDR2 SVGAGI, per germline. Here the CDR3 DNA reads TGTGCCAGCAGTCCCTTCCCCGGGACAGGGCCCGAGCAGTACTTC. Translating gives CASSPFPGTGPEQYF.

The genes are TRBV5-1 and TRBJ2-1; D is undetermined. Deletions cut 0 bases from V and 0 bases from J, with 13 bases between. The CDR3 loop spans 17 amino acids. CDR1 and CDR2 from the germline V gene are SGHRS and YFSETQ. CDR3: CASSLETGVGSYNEQFF. CDR3 bases: TGCGCCAGCAGCTTGGAGACTGGAGTGGGCTCCTACAATGAGCAGTTCTTC. The full variable domain, its missing parts supplied by reference TRBV5-1 and TRBJ2-1, is KAGVTQTPRYLIKTRGQQVTLSCSPISGHRSVSWYQQTPGQGLQFLFEYFSETQRNKGNFPGRFSGRQFSNSRSEMNVSTLELGDSALYLCASSLETGVGSYNEQFFGPGTRLTVL.

The J gene is TRBJ2-7, the V gene TRBV5-6; D is ambiguous. The CDR3 consists of 13 residues. Germline V gives CDR1 SGHDT, CDR2 YYEEEE. Deletions cut 4 bases from V and 5 bases from J, with 13 bases between. The CDR3 loop is CASSKNWFDEQYF. CDR3 nucleotide sequence: TGTGCCAGCAGCAAGAACTGGTTTGACGAGCAGTACTTC.

This chain connects TRBV11-2 to TRBJ2-7; 10 bases align to TRBD1. The CDR3 runs to 13 residues. V lost 5 bases, J lost 6 bases, and 4 bases stayed unmatched. From germline, CDR1 is SGHAT and CDR2 FQNNGV. The CDR3 bases are TGTGCCAGCAGCAAGGGACAGGGGTTCGAGCAGTACTTC. Amino acids: CASSKGQGFEQYF.

The rearrangement links TRBV5-1 to TRBJ2-1; 10 positions match TRBD2. V dropped 0 bases and J dropped 2; count of bases not matched to a gene: 2. This CDR3 has 16 amino acids. The germline V gene has CDR1 SGHRS and CDR2 YFSETQ. CDR3 sequence reads: CASSLASGRAYNEQFF. CDR3 DNA: TGCGCCAGCAGCTTGGCCAGCGGGAGGGCCTACAATGAGCAGTTCTTC.

This chain links TRBV6-6 with TRBJ1-4; possible D gene TRBD1, 6 bases. This CDR3 region has 13 residues. From germline, CDR1 is MNHNY and CDR2 SVGAGI (reference sequence). Between the trimmed V and J ends, which lost 9 bases and 7 bases, there was a span of 15 bases. CDR3 DNA sequence: TGTGCCAGTCACAGGGCACTTGGTGAAAAACTGTTTTTT. Its protein is CASHRALGEKLFF.

The chain has TRBV6-5 and TRBJ1-2; D remains ambiguous. The V gene lost 4 bases and the J gene lost 8 bases, with 14 bases spanning the gap. Germline lookup yields CDR1 MNHEY and CDR2 SVGAGI. CDR3 length: 13 residues. The CDR3 spells CASSSTFTRGYTF. The CDR3 nucleotides read TGTGCCAGCAGTTCCACATTTACACGGGGCTACACCTTC.

The V call is TRBV6-5, the J call TRBJ2-5, with D possibly being TRBD1 (6 bases). The CDR3 loop spans 14 amino acids. V lost 2 bases and J lost 5, with 12 bases in between. The germline V gene has CDR1 MNHEY and CDR2 SVGAGI. The CDR3 loop reads CASSYGGISETQYF. CDR3 nucleotides: TGTGCCAGCAGTTACGGGGGCATCTCGGAGACCCAGTACTTC.

The J gene is TRBJ2-3, the V gene TRBV19; 10 bases fit TRBD2. This CDR3 is built from 16 residues. CDR1 LNHDA and CDR2 SQIVND come from the germline V gene (reference sequence). Germline trimming cut 8 bases from V and 4 bases from J; bases unmatched to any gene: 12. CDR3 in amino acids: CASRIAGGAASDTQYF. CDR3 sequence (DNA): TGTGCCAGTCGAATAGCGGGAGGAGCGGCTTCAGATACGCAGTATTTT.